This T cell receptor (beta chain) was sequenced in a study of T cell responses to AZD1222 COVID-19 vaccine. Study-wide results and caveats: The peak T cell response came first, and repertoires were sampled only after it. Spike-specific TCR breadth and depth grew following two AZD1222 doses. Just a handful of AZD1222 recipients were seropositive at baseline.

Second-dose groups at about 4 or about 12 weeks were pooled. J lost 1 base, V lost 1 base, and 9 bases had no gene match. Germline assignment: CDR1 LGHDT and CDR2 YNNKEL (reference sequence). The CDR3 extends over 18 amino acids. Remarks on this clone: What it recognizes is unknown.

The table came from immunoSEQ multiplex PCR; TCRdb's copy has only in-frame clones and leaves some out. The repertoire holds about 110,000 clones, about 85% seen once, with roughly 2.5% in the top ten. The source was peripheral blood, collected 28 days after the second AZD1222 dose. This sequence originates from an adult who received the AZD1222 COVID-19 vaccine. The chain joins TRBV3-1 (or the pseudogene TRBV3-2) to TRBJ2-3; TRBD2 aligns across 9 bases. The CDR3 loop is CASSQASAGGTGTDTQYF. The CDR3 nucleotides read TGTGCCAGCAGCCAAGCCTCCGCGGGAGGGACTGGCACAGATACGCAGTATTTT.